These T cell receptor beta chains were read from a single sample in a study of blood T cell repertoires in COVID-19. The table came from immunoSEQ multiplex PCR; TCRdb's copy has only in-frame clones and leaves some out. The repertoire consists of a few hundred thousand clones, with 90% occurring once and the leading ten covering about 1%. Sequences were obtained from peripheral blood. The receptors here all came from a woman in her forties with COVID-19, enrolled during active disease. Each CDR3 is given with its conserved first and last residue. The D gene is left open where the match is weak. Only some rows state a clone size, as once, few, many or a class for expanded clones.

abundance | d_gene | j_gene | len | v_gene | CDR3nt | CDR3aa
. | TRBD1 | TRBJ2-2 | 16 | TRBV4-3 | TGCGCCAGCAGCCGCTCGACAGGGGGGAACACCGGGGAGCTGTTTTTT | CASSRSTGGNTGELFF
. | . | TRBJ1-5 | 14 | TRBV28 | TGTGCCAGCAGTCGTGACAGGCGCAATCAGCCCCAGCATTTT | CASSRDRRNQPQHF
. | TRBD1 | TRBJ1-1 | 13 | TRBV12-3/TRBV12-4 | TGTGCCAGCAGTCGACAGGGGGGGACTGAAGCTTTCTTT | CASSRQGGTEAFF
. | TRBD2 | TRBJ2-7 | 16 | TRBV7-2 | TGTGCCAGCAGCTTAAACTTAGCGGGGAGCTCCTACGAGCAGTACTTC | CASSLNLAGSSYEQYF
. | . | TRBJ1-1 | 14 | TRBV7-8 | TGTGCCAGCAGCCCCCGGGACTTTAACACTGAAGCTTTCTTT | CASSPRDFNTEAFF
once | . | TRBJ2-5 | 11 | TRBV2 | TGTGCCAGGGGCCGGAAAGAGACCCAGTACTTC | CARGRKETQYF
. | . | TRBJ1-6 | 13 | TRBV7-9 | TGTGCCAGCAGCTTCCCCGGTCTTTCACCCCTCCACTTT | CASSFPGLSPLHF
. | . | TRBJ1-1 | 18 | TRBV11-3 | TGTGCCAGCAGCTTAGGTCCCCTCCTCCACGGTATGAGGACTGAAGCTTTCTTT | CASSLGPLLHGMRTEAFF
. | . | TRBJ1-1 | 16 | TRBV18 | TGTGCCAGCTCACCACTGGGAGCCCGGAGCGACACTGAAGCTTTCTTT | CASSPLGARSDTEAFF
. | TRBD1 | TRBJ1-2 | 15 | TRBV19 | TGTGCCAGTAGCACAATGGGACAGGGCTACTATGGCTACACCTTC | CASSTMGQGYYGYTF
. | TRBD1 | TRBJ1-1 | 14 | TRBV7-3 | TGTGCCAGCAGCCCATCCCCGGGACAGGGAAAAGCTTTCTTT | CASSPSPGQGKAFF
. | . | TRBJ2-2 | 15 | TRBV13 | TGTGCCAGCAGCCTGCTAGCGAACTACACCGGGGAGCTGTTTTTT | CASSLLANYTGELFF
few | . | TRBJ1-2 | 14 | TRBV28 | TGTGCCAGCAGTCCCGGAGGACTGGTGGGTGGCTACACCTTC | CASSPGGLVGGYTF
once | TRBD1 | TRBJ2-2 | 15 | TRBV9 | TGTGCCAGCAGCGAGGGACAGGGTAACACCGGGGAGCTGTTTTTT | CASSEGQGNTGELFF
few | TRBD1 | TRBJ1-5 | 16 | TRBV4-3 | TGCGCCAGCAGCCAAGATTGGGACAGACACAATCAGCCCCAGCATTTT | CASSQDWDRHNQPQHF
. | TRBD2 | TRBJ2-7 | 14 | TRBV11-2 | TGTGCCAGCAGCTCCCTGGGACTAGCTTACGAGCAGTACTTC | CASSSLGLAYEQYF
. | TRBD1 | TRBJ1-4 | 16 | TRBV5-4 | TGTGCCAGCAGCCTTACTAGGGGGCAGGGTAATGAAAAACTGTTTTTT | CASSLTRGQGNEKLFF
once | TRBD2 | TRBJ2-3 | 16 | TRBV6-4 | TGTGCCAGCAGTGACGGGGCGGGAGGCTCCACAGATACGCAGTATTTT | CASSDGAGGSTDTQYF
. | . | TRBJ2-3 | 14 | TRBV5-1 | TGCGCCAGCAGCTTGGCGGGTTCATATGATACGCAGTATTTT | CASSLAGSYDTQYF
. | . | TRBJ2-2 | 16 | TRBV24-1 | TGTGCCACCAGTGATGTTCCGGCTCAGGGGACCGGGGAGCTGTTTTTT | CATSDVPAQGTGELFF
. | TRBD1 | TRBJ1-6 | 16 | TRBV4-2 | TGTGCCAGCAGCCAACAGGGGACAGGGGTTAATTCACCCCTCCACTTT | CASSQQGTGVNSPLHF
. | . | TRBJ1-6 | 14 | TRBV9 | TGTGCCAGCAGCGTAGGGGCAAGTCAGGGACCCCTCCACTTT | CASSVGASQGPLHF
few | . | TRBJ1-5 | 14 | TRBV6-2/TRBV6-3 | TGTGCCAGCAGTTACTCCCGGGAAGGTCAGCCCCAGCATTTT | CASSYSREGQPQHF
. | TRBD2 | TRBJ2-2 | 18 | TRBV7-2 | TGTGCCAGCAGCACTCATGGACTAGCGGGGGCTCGCACCGGGGAGCTGTTTTTT | CASSTHGLAGARTGELFF
. | . | TRBJ2-5 | 12 | TRBV7-2 | TGTGCCAGCAGCTTAGTCTCAGAGACCCAGTACTTC | CASSLVSETQYF